This T cell receptor beta chain was sequenced for a study of blood T cell repertoires in COVID-19. The overall study: The United States, Italy and Spain supplied acute and convalescent COVID-19 samples.

The CDR3 runs to 17 residues. Germline-derived CDR1 and CDR2 are MDHEN and SYDVKM. Trimming took 1 base from V and 2 from J; bases not matched to a gene: 8. This clone has a single count. The assay was immunoSEQ multiplex PCR, and TCRdb's table has in-frame clones only and misses some. The table includes over 250,000 clones, around 82% detected once. This sequence originates from a woman aged 50 to 60 who had recovered from COVID-19. Sequenced sample: peripheral blood. The chain employs TRBV28 and TRBJ2-1; 7 bases map to TRBD2. CDR3 DNA sequence: TGTGCCAGCAGTTTATACCGCACGGGAGGAACCTACAATGAGCAGTTCTTC. It yields the protein CASSLYRTGGTYNEQFF. Together with reference TRBV28 and TRBJ2-1, the CDR3 gives the full variable domain: DVKVTQSSRYLVKRTGEKVFLECVQDMDHENMFWYRQDPGLGLRLIYFSYDVKMKEKGDIPEGYSVSREKKERFSLILESASTNQTSMYLCASSLYRTGGTYNEQFFGPGTRLTVL.